This T cell receptor (beta chain) was recovered during a study of response to subunit inactivated influenza vaccine. Germline V gene sequence: CDR1 SGHTA, CDR2 FQGNSA. V was clipped by 5 bases and J by 8 bases, with 13 bases between them. This CDR3 is 13 amino acids long. TCRdb used MiXCR to reprocess the RT-PCR reads, holding one entry per CDR3 protein. The sample holds about 800,000 distinct CDR3 sequences, 21% seen once. The chain joins TRBV7-2 to TRBJ2-4; D possibly uses TRBD1 or TRBD2 (5 bases each). The TCR originated in a man aged 50 to 59 who received an inactivated influenza vaccine. The specimen comprised PBMCs from blood, sampled around 5 days after vaccination. The DNA for the CDR3 is TGTGCCAGCAGCAACTCCCGGGACGACATTCAGTACTTC. Amino acids: CASSNSRDDIQYF.